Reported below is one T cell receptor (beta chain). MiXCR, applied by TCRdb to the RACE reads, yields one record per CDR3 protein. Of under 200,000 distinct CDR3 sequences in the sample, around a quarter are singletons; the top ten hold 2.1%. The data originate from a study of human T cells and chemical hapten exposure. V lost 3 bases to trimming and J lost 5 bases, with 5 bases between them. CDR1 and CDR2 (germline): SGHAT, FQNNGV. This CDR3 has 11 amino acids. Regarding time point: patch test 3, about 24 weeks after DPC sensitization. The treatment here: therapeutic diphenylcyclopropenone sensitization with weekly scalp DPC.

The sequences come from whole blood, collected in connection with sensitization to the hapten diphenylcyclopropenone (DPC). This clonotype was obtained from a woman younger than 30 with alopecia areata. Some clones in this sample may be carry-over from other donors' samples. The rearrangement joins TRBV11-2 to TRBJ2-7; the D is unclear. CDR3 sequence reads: CASSFLDEQYF. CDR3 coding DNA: TGTGCCAGCAGCTTTCTGGACGAGCAGTACTTC.